This TCR beta chain was retrieved from a study of blood T cells in healthy people across ages. There were at least 6 micrograms of total RNA extracted from every sample. The V end was cut by 5 bases, the J end by 5 bases, with 18 bases between. The germline CDR1 and CDR2 sequences are SSHAT and FNYEAQ (reference sequence). The CDR3 has 15 residues. About this clonotype: What it binds is unknown.

Overall study findings and caveats: Per million T cells, the diversity of TCR beta decreased roughly linearly as age advanced. Correlation between TCR beta diversity and naive T cell percentage was strong.

With a J-beta primer mix and a sample-barcoded 5' primer, a second PCR ran 7 to 11 cycles. A single record per CDR3 protein comes from TCRdb applying MiXCR to the 5' RACE reads. The sample lists 700,000 or so distinct CDR3 sequences, approximately 22% occurring once. Sequenced input: blood. The rearrangement uses TRBV7-7 and TRBJ2-5; D is possibly TRBD1 (5 bases). The clonotype was recovered from a man aged 70-80 years in good health. CDR3 region: CASSLLVGARETQYF. The CDR3 bases are TGTGCCAGCAGCCTACTTGTTGGGGCGCGGGAGACCCAGTACTTC. Looking up the rest from reference TRBV7-7 and TRBJ2-5 gives the full variable domain: GAGVSQSPRYKVTKRGQDVTLRCDPISSHATLYWYQQALGQGPEFLTYFNYEAQPDKSGLPSDRFSAERPEGSISTLTIQRTEQRDSAMYRCASSLLVGARETQYFGPGTRLLVL.